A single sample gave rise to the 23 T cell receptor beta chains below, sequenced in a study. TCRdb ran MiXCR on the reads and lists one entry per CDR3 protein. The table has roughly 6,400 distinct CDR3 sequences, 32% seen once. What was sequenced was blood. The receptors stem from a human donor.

CDR3 sequence reads: CSRRSIGGNYGYTF. The CDR3, as DNA: TGCAGCAGAAGATCCATAGGGGGCAACTATGGCTACACCTTC. V gene TRBV29-1 combines with J gene TRBJ1-2, with 7 positions matching TRBD1. The CDR3 runs to 14 residues. V shed 8 bases and J 2 bases; nucleotides not matched to a gene: 11. CDR1 is SQVTM and CDR2 is ANQGSEA in the germline V gene.

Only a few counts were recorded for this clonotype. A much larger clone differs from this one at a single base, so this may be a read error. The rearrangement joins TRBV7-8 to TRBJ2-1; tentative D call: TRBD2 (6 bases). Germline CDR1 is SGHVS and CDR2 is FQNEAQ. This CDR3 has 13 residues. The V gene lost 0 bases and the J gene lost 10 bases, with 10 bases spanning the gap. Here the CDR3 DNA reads TGTGCCAGCAGCTTAGCGGGAGGTCAAGAGCAGTTCTTC. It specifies CASSLAGGQEQFF.

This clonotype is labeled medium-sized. The CDR3 sequence is CSVEIQGVGELFF. Here the CDR3 DNA reads TGCAGCGTTGAAATTCAGGGCGTCGGGGAGCTGTTTTTT. The chain uses TRBV29-1 and TRBJ2-2; D is perhaps TRBD1 (5 bases). Germline V gene lookup returns CDR1 SQVTM and CDR2 ANQGSEA. The V end lost 2 bases, the J end lost 7 bases, and 11 bases lay between the germline ends. This CDR3 is 13 amino acids long.

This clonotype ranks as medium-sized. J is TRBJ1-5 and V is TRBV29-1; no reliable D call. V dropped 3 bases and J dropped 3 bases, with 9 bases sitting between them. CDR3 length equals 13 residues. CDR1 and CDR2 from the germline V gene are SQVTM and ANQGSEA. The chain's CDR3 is CSVDIGNNQPQHF. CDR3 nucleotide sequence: TGCAGCGTTGATATAGGGAACAATCAGCCCCAGCATTTT.

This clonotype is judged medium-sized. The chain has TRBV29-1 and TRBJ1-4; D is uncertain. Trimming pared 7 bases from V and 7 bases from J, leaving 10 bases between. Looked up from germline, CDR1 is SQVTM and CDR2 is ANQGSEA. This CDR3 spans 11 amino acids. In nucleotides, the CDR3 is TGCAGCGCTGGGGAGGGTGAAAAACTGTTTTTT. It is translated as CSAGEGEKLFF. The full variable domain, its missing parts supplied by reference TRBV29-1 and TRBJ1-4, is SAVISQKPSRDICQRGTSLTIQCQVDSQVTMMFWYRQQPGQSLTLIATANQGSEATYESGFVIDKFPISRPNLTFSTLTVSNMSPEDSSIYLCSAGEGEKLFFGSGTQLSVL.

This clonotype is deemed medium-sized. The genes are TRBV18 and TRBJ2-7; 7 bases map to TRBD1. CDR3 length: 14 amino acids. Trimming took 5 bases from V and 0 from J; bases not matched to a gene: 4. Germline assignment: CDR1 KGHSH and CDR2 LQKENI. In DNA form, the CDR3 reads TGTGCCAGCTCAGAGACAGGGTTCTCCTACGAGCAGTACTTC. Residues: CASSETGFSYEQYF.

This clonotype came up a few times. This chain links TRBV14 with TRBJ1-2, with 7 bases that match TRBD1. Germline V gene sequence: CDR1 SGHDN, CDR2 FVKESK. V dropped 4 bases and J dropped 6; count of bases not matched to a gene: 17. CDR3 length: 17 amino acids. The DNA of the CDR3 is TGTGCCAGCAGCCCTGACGACAGGGCGTCAAATTTGGATGGCTACACCTTC. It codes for CASSPDDRASNLDGYTF.

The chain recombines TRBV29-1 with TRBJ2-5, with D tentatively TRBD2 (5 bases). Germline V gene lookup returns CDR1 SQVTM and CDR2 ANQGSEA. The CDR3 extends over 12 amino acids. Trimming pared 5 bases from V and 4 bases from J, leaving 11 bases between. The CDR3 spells CSVRVAGETQYF. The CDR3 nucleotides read TGCAGCGTTCGGGTCGCGGGAGAGACCCAGTACTTC.

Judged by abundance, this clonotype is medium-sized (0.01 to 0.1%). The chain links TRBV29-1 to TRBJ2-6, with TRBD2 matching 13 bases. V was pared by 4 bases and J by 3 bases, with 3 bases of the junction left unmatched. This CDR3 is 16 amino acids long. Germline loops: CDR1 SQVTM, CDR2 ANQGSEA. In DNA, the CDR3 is TGCAGCGTTGTTGGACTAGCGGGAGTTGGGGCCAACGTCCTGACTTTC. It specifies CSVVGLAGVGANVLTF.

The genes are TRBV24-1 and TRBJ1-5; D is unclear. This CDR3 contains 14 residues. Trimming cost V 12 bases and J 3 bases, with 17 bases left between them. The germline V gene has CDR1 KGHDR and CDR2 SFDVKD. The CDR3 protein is CAAMEGALNQPQHF. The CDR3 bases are TGTGCCGCCATGGAGGGAGCCCTCAATCAGCCCCAGCATTTT.

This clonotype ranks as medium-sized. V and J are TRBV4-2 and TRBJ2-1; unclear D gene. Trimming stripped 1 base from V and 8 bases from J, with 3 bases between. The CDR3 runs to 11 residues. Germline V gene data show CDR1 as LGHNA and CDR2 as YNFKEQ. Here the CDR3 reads CASSQGDEQFF. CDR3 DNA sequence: TGTGCCAGCAGCCAAGGGGATGAGCAGTTCTTC.

CDR3 DNA sequence: TGTGCCTGGTGGGGGGAGCAGACCCAGTTCTTC. Protein product: CAWWGEQTQFF. This chain uses TRBV30 with TRBJ2-1, with TRBD2 as a possible D gene (6 bases). Per germline, CDR1 GTSNPN and CDR2 SVGIG (reference sequence). Trimming shortened V by 5 bases and J by 13 bases, and 15 bases separated the two germline ends. This CDR3 has 11 residues.

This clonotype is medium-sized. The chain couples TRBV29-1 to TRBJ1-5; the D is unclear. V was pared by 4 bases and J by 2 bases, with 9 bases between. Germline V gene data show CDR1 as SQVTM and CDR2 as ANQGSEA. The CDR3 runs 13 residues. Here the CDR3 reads CSVGSTRNQPQHF. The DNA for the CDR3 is TGCAGCGTTGGTTCGACCCGCAATCAGCCCCAGCATTTT.

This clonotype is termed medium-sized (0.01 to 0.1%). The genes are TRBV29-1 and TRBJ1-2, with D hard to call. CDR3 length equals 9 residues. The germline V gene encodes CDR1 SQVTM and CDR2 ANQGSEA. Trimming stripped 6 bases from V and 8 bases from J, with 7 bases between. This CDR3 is CSVDRGYTF. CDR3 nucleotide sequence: TGCAGCGTCGATCGGGGCTACACCTTC.

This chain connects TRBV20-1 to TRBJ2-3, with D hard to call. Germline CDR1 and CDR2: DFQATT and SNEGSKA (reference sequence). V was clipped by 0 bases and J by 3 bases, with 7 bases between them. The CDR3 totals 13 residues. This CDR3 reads CSARDPKTDTQYF. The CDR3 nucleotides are TGCAGTGCTAGAGACCCTAAGACAGATACGCAGTATTTT.

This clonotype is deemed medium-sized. The CDR3 here is CASSQDPVDRTEAFF. The CDR3, as DNA: TGTGCCAGCAGCCAAGATCCCGTTGATCGGACTGAAGCTTTCTTT. The chain links TRBV4-2 to TRBJ1-1; D remains unclear. Deletions cut 0 bases from V and 5 bases from J, with 13 bases between. CDR3 length: 15 residues. From germline, CDR1 is LGHNA and CDR2 YNFKEQ.

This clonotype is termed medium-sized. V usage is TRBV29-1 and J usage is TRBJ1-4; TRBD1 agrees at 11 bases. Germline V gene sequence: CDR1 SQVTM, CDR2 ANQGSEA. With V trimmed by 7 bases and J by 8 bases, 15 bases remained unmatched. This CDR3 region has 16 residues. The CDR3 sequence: CSANLGQGAIGEKLFF. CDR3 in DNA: TGCAGCGCCAACCTCGGACAGGGGGCAATCGGGGAAAAACTGTTTTTT.

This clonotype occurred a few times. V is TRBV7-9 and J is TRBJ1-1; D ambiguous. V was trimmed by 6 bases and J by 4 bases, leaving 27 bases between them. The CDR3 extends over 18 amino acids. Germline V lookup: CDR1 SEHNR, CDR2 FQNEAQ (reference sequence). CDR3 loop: CASSSISGRHGGITEAFF. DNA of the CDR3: TGTGCCAGCAGTTCGATAAGCGGCCGCCATGGAGGGATCACTGAAGCTTTCTTT.

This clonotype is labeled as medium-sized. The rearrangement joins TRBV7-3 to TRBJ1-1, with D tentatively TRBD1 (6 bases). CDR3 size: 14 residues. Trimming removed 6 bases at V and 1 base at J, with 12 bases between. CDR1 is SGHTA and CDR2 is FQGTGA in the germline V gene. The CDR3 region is CASSPQGQNTEAFF. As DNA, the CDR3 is TGTGCCAGCAGTCCCCAGGGACAGAACACTGAAGCTTTCTTT.

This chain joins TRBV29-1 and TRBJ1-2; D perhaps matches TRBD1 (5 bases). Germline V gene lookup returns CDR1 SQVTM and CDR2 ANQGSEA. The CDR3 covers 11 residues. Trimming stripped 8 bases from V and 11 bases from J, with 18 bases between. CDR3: CSQTGDRGYTF. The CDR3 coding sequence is TGCAGCCAAACGGGAGACAGAGGGTACACCTTC.

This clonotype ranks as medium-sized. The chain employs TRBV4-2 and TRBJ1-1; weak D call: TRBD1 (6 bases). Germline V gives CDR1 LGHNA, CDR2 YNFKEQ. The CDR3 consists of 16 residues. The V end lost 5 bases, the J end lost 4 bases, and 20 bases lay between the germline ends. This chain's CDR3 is CASSYGAGARGTEAFF. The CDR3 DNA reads TGTGCCAGCAGCTACGGAGCGGGGGCGCGAGGCACTGAAGCTTTCTTT.

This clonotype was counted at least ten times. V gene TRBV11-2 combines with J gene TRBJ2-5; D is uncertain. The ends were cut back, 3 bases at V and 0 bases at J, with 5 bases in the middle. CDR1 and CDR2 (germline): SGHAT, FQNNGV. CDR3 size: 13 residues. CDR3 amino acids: CASSLGHQETQYF. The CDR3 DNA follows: TGTGCCAGCAGCTTGGGTCACCAAGAGACCCAGTACTTC.

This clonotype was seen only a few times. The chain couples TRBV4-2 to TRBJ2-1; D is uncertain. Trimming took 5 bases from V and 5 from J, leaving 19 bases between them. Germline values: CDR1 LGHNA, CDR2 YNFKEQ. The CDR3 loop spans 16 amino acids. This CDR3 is CASSSVGDRGDNEQFF. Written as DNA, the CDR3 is TGTGCCAGCAGCTCAGTAGGCGACCGAGGCGACAATGAGCAGTTCTTC.